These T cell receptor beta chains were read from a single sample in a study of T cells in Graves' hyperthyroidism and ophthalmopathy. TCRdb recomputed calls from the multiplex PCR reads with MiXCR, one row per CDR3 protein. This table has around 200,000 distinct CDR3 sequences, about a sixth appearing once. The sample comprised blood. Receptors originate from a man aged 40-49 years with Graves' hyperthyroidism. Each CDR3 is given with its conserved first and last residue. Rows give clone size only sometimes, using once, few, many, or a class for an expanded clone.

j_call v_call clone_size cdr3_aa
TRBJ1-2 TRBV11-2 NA CASSAGTGDHGYTF
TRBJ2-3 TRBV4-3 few CASSADDTDTQYF
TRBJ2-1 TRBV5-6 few CASSLLGGVNNEQFF
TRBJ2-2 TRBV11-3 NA CASSYGATGFGTGELFF
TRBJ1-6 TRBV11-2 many CASRQDSNNSPLHF
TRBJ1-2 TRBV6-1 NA CASSSSRGKYGYTF
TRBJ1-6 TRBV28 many CASSLLRRDSPLHF
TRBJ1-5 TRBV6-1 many CASSDSGGNQPQHF
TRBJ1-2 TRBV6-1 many CASRNLDGYTF
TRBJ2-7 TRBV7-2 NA CASSWQGWSYEQYF
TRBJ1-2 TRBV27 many CASSLGWGSDYGYTF
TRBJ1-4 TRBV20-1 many CSARREAEKLFF
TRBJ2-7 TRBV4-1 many CASRGSGQGREQYF
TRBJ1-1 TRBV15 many CATSGTDRVITEAFF
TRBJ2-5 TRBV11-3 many CASSSRTSGDQETQYF
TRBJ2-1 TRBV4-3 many CASSQGARNEQFF
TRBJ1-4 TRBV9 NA CASSGKDSLNEKLFF
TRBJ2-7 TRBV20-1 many CSARDSRASEQYF
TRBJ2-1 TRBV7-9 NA CASSLAGAGEQFF
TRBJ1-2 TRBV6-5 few CASSYSDREYGYTF
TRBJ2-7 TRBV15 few CATSKFQGDEQYF
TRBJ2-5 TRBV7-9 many CASSTTSGGRETQYF
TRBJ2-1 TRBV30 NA CALDRGHYEQFF
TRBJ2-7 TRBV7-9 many CASSSKAGTYEQYF
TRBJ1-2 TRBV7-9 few CASSPRIAEDYGYTF
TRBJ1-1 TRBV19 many CAVRWGPEAFF
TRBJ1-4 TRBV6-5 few CASSYSIGNEKLFF
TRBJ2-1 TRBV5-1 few CASSLVVGRSYNEQFF
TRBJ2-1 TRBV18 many CASSPRDRANNEQFF
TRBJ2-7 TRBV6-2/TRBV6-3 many CASRQRSSATYEQYF
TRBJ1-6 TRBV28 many CAIAPLGTDNSPLHF
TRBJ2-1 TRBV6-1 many CASSQPSSRGRGDNEQFF
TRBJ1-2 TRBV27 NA CATLTGGNGYTF
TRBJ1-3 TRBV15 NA CATSGGQGANSGNTIYF
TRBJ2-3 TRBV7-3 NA CASSRLAGGPPPQYF
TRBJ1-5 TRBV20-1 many CSARELGGYSNQPQHF
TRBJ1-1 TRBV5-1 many CASSPQTDNTEAFF
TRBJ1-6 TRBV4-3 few CASSQDRLVTAVNSPLHF
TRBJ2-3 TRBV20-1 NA CSARGSGGGRDTQYF
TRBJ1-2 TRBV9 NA CASSAALGGRADTF
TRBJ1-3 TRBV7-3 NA CASSLYRGNTIYF
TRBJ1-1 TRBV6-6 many CASSYSPWGMNTEAFF
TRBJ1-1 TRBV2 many CASRDWTGADTEAFF
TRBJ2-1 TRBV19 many CASTGSSYNEQFF
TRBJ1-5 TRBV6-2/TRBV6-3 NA CASSPRTGGEYSNQPQHF
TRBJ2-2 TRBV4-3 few CASSQEVASGYTGELFF
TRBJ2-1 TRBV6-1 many CASRLAGSYNEQFF
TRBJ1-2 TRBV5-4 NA CASSSRQEYGYTF
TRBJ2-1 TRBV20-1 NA CSAREGAAKSYNEQFF
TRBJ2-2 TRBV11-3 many CASSPGLAGTGELFF